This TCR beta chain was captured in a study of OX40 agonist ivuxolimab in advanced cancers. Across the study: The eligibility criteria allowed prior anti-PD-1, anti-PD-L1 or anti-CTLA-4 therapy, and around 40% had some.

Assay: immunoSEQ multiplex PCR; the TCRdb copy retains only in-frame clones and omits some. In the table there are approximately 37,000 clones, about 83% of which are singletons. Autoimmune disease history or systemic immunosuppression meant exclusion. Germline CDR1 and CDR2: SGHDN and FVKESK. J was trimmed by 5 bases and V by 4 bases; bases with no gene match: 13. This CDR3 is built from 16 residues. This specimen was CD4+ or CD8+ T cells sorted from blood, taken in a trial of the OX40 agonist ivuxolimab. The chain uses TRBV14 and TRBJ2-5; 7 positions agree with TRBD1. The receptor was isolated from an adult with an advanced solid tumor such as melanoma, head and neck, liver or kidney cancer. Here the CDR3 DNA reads TGTGCCAGCAGCCCGGGGTCGGACAGGTTAGGTGAGACCCAGTACTTC. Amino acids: CASSPGSDRLGETQYF. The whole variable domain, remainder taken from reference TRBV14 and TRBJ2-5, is EAGVTQFPSHSVIEKGQTVTLRCDPISGHDNLYWYRRVMGKEIKFLLHFVKESKQDESGMPNNRFLAERTGGTYSTLKVQPAELEDSGVYFCASSPGSDRLGETQYFGPGTRLLVL.